This is a list of T cell receptor beta chains from one sample in a study of blood T cell repertoires in COVID-19. TCRdb's table, derived via immunoSEQ multiplex PCR, lists solely in-frame clones and lacks some. The table has 88,000 or so clones, roughly 87% seen once. Specimen: peripheral blood. The origin of the receptors is a man aged 80 or over with acute or convalescent COVID-19. CDR3s include the opening cysteine and the closing phenylalanine or tryptophan. A D gene is named only where the DNA matches it firmly. Clone size is shown for a subset of rows, as once, few, many or a class of expanded clone.

j_call d_call clone_size v_call cdr3_aa cdr3_nt
TRBJ2-5 TRBD2 NA TRBV5-4 CASSSLAGTQETQYF TGTGCCAGCAGCTCATTAGCGGGGACCCAAGAGACCCAGTACTTC
TRBJ1-4 NA NA TRBV7-6 CASSESDNEKLFF TGTGCCAGCAGTGAGTCCGATAATGAAAAACTGTTTTTT
TRBJ1-3 TRBD1 NA TRBV28 CACTFSPGQGFGNTIYF TGTGCCTGTACCTTCTCGCCGGGACAGGGTTTTGGAAACACCATATATTTT
TRBJ2-7 TRBD1 NA TRBV7-9 CASRPGQGVYEQYF TGTGCCAGCCGTCCGGGACAGGGAGTGTACGAGCAGTACTTC
TRBJ1-4 NA few TRBV6-5 CASSYFRASYEKLFF TGTGCCAGCAGTTACTTCAGGGCATCCTATGAAAAACTGTTTTTT
TRBJ2-7 NA NA TRBV5-1 CASSLGHSYEQYF TGCGCCAGCAGCTTGGGGCACAGCTACGAGCAGTACTTC
TRBJ1-6 NA NA TRBV15 CATSRARDSPLHF TGTGCCACCAGCAGAGCGAGGGATTCACCCCTCCACTTT
TRBJ2-7 TRBD1 once TRBV9 CASSVAQGASEQYF TGTGCCAGCAGCGTAGCTCAGGGGGCTAGCGAGCAGTACTTC
TRBJ2-5 TRBD2 once TRBV9 CASSTGTSGVQETQYF TGTGCCAGCAGCACCGGGACTAGCGGGGTCCAAGAGACCCAGTACTTC
TRBJ2-1 TRBD2 NA TRBV5-1 CASRGTASGGYEQFF TGCGCCAGCAGGGGGACGGCTAGCGGGGGATATGAGCAGTTCTTC
TRBJ2-6 NA NA TRBV14 CASSRSGSQRSGANVLTF TGTGCCAGCAGCCGCTCAGGGTCTCAACGCTCTGGGGCCAACGTCCTGACTTTC
TRBJ1-1 NA NA TRBV19 CASRWQSNTEAFF TGTGCCAGCCGATGGCAGTCGAACACTGAAGCTTTCTTT
TRBJ1-4 TRBD1 NA TRBV9 CASSGGTATNEKLFF TGTGCCAGCAGCGGGGGGACAGCAACTAATGAAAAACTGTTTTTT
TRBJ1-2 TRBD1 few TRBV28 CASSLLTGQGVGTF TGTGCCAGCAGTTTACTTACGGGACAGGGGGTAGGCACCTTC
TRBJ2-1 NA NA TRBV10-2 CASSESGLQQRGYNEQFF TGCGCCAGCAGTGAGTCTGGGCTACAGCAACGGGGCTACAATGAGCAGTTCTTC
TRBJ1-1 NA once TRBV4-1 CASSQEVRGREAFF TGCGCCAGCAGCCAAGAGGTTCGTGGTAGGGAGGCTTTCTTT
TRBJ1-5 NA NA TRBV7-8 CASSLDYTSNQPQHF TGTGCCAGCAGCTTAGACTATACCAGCAATCAGCCCCAGCATTTT